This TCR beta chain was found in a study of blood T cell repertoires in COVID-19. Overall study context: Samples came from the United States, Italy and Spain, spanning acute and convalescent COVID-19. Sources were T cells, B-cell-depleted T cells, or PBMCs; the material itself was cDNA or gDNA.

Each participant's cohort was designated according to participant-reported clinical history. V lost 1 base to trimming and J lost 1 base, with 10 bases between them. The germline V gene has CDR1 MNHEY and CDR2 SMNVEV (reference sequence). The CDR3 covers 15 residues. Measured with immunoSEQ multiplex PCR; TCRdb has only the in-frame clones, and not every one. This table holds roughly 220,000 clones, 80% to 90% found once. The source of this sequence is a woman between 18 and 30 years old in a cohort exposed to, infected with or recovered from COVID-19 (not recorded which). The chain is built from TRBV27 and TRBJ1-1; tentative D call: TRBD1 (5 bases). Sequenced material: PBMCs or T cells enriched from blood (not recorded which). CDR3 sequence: CASSLWGQTNTEAFF. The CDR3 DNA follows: TGTGCCAGCAGTTTATGGGGCCAGACGAACACTGAAGCTTTCTTT.